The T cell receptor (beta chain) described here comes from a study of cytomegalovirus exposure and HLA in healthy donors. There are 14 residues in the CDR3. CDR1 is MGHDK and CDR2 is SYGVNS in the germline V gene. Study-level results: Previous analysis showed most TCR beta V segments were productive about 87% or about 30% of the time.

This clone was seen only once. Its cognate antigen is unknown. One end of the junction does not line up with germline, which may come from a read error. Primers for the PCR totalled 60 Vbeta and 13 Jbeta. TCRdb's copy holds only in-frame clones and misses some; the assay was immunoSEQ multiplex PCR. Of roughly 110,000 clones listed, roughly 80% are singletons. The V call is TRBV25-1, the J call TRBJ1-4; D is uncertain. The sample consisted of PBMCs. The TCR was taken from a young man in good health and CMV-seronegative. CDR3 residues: CASSGRAGGEKLFF. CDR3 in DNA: TGTGCTAGCAGTGGGAGGGCGGGAGGCGAAAAACTGTTTTTT.